This passage covers 14 T cell receptor beta chains from one sample sequenced in a study of T cells in Graves' hyperthyroidism and ophthalmopathy. Researchers amplified the TCR beta CDR3 regions from RNA transcripts. With the HTBI primer set, the TCR CDR3 went through a first round of RT-PCR. TCRdb passed the multiplex PCR reads through MiXCR, listing each CDR3 protein once. The data show 700,000 or so distinct CDR3 sequences, less than 20% seen once. Input material: blood. All receptors come from a man between 18 and 29 years old with Graves' hyperthyroidism.

The chain is built from TRBV3-1 and TRBJ1-6, with D maybe TRBD1 (6 bases). The CDR3 has 15 residues. V was shortened by 0 bases and J by 8 bases, with 11 bases between the two germline ends. Germline V lookup: CDR1 LGHDT, CDR2 YNNKEL (reference sequence). The CDR3: CASSQDWGGDSPLHF. CDR3 sequence (DNA): TGTGCCAGCAGCCAAGATTGGGGGGGCGATTCACCCCTCCACTTT.

This clonotype came up a few times. The chain has TRBV28 and TRBJ2-3, with D possibly TRBD2 on 5 matching bases. This CDR3 spans 14 amino acids. Trimming removed 0 bases at V and 5 bases at J, with 9 bases between. In germline, CDR1 is MDHEN, CDR2 SYDVKM. CDR3 loop: CASSLWREGDTQYF. As DNA, the CDR3 is TGTGCCAGCAGTTTATGGCGCGAGGGAGATACGCAGTATTTT.

This clonotype came up many times. CDR3 nucleotide sequence: TGTGCCAGCACGCTAGCGGGAGGTTTAAATGAGCAGTTCTTC. Its protein is CASTLAGGLNEQFF. The chain uses TRBV6-1 and TRBJ2-1, with TRBD2 matching 11 bases. CDR3 length equals 14 residues. V lost 7 bases and J lost 7; bases outside the gene matches: 6. In germline, CDR1 is MNHNS, CDR2 SASEGT.

On this clonotype: This may be a read error: a much more frequent sequence differs by one nucleotide. The V gene is TRBV13, the J gene TRBJ2-7; TRBD1 agrees at 7 bases. This CDR3 contains 14 residues. Germline CDR1 is PRHDT and CDR2 is FYEKMQ (reference sequence). Written as DNA, the CDR3 is TGTGCCAGCAGCGCAACAGGGGCCTCCTACGAGCAGCACTTC. Translating gives CASSATGASYEQHF.

This clonotype appeared a few times. V usage is TRBV29-1 and J usage is TRBJ2-2; D call uncertain. The germline CDR1 and CDR2 sequences are SQVTM and ANQGSEA. Trimming took 3 bases from V and 6 from J, leaving 8 bases between them. The CDR3 consists of 12 residues. The CDR3 DNA follows: TGCAGCGTTGATGTAGGCCCCGGGGAGCTGTTTTTT. Translation: CSVDVGPGELFF.

The chain carries TRBV28 and TRBJ2-7; 13 nucleotides align to TRBD2. The CDR3 consists of 17 residues. V lost 5 bases, J lost 4 bases, and 11 bases stayed unmatched. Germline CDR1 is MDHEN and CDR2 is SYDVKM. The CDR3 here is CASSPPLAGGPVYEQYF. The DNA for the CDR3 is TGTGCCAGCAGTCCCCCACTAGCGGGAGGGCCCGTTTACGAGCAGTACTTC. Looking up the rest from reference TRBV28 and TRBJ2-7 gives the full variable domain: DVKVTQSSRYLVKRTGEKVFLECVQDMDHENMFWYRQDPGLGLRLIYFSYDVKMKEKGDIPEGYSVSREKKERFSLILESASTNQTSMYLCASSPPLAGGPVYEQYFGPGTRLTVT.

This clonotype showed up many times. The rearrangement links TRBV29-1 to TRBJ2-1, with TRBD2 identical over 8 bases. V trimming: 2 bases; J trimming: 9 bases; junction bases outside the gene matches: 9. This CDR3 spans 14 amino acids. Germline lookup yields CDR1 SQVTM and CDR2 ANQGSEA. CDR3 nucleotide sequence: TGCAGCGTTGAACCCCCGGCCGGGAGGGCTGAGCAGTTCTTC. This translates into CSVEPPAGRAEQFF.

Many counts were recorded for this clonotype. The chain carries TRBV2 and TRBJ2-3; the D is unclear. In germline, CDR1 is SNHLY, CDR2 FYNNEI. CDR3 size: 12 residues. V was pared by 7 bases and J by 6 bases, with 11 bases between. The DNA of the CDR3 is TGTGCCAGCAACCAATTTGGGGATACGCAGTATTTT. This translates into CASNQFGDTQYF.

The V gene is TRBV20-1, the J gene TRBJ2-3, with D perhaps TRBD2 (5 bases). Trimming took 1 base from V and 0 from J, leaving 14 bases between them. The CDR3 loop spans 16 amino acids. Germline lookup yields CDR1 DFQATT and CDR2 SNEGSKA (reference sequence). CDR3 DNA: TGCAGTGCTAGAGTTCGTAGTGGCGGGAGCACAGATACGCAGTATTTT. Translating gives CSARVRSGGSTDTQYF.

In its sample, this clonotype was seen many times. The CDR3 sequence is CASSGKGQGTYNEQFF. In nucleotides, the CDR3 is TGTGCCAGCAGTGGGAAGGGACAGGGTACCTACAATGAGCAGTTCTTC. This chain connects TRBV28 to TRBJ2-1; 9 bases match TRBD1. Germline CDR1 reads MDHEN; CDR2 reads SYDVKM. The V gene end was trimmed by 5 bases and the J gene end by 2 bases; junction bases not matched to a gene: 7. There are 16 residues in the CDR3. The full variable domain, in which reference TRBV28 and TRBJ2-1 provide the parts outside the CDR3, is DVKVTQSSRYLVKRTGEKVFLECVQDMDHENMFWYRQDPGLGLRLIYFSYDVKMKEKGDIPEGYSVSREKKERFSLILESASTNQTSMYLCASSGKGQGTYNEQFFGPGTRLTVL.

This clonotype has at least ten counts. The CDR3 sequence: CASKPSVGEPAYEQYF. Here the CDR3 DNA reads TGTGCCAGCAAGCCGTCCGTAGGGGAACCCGCCTACGAGCAGTACTTC. The chain links TRBV7-2 to TRBJ2-7, with D possibly TRBD1 on 5 matching bases. The germline V and J ends were trimmed by 7 bases and 2 bases, with 21 bases remaining between them. Germline V gene data show CDR1 as SGHTA and CDR2 as FQGNSA. The CDR3 is 16 amino acids.

The chain employs TRBV9 and TRBJ1-4; D is unresolved. With 0 bases removed from V and 0 bases from J, the gap between germline ends came to 9 bases. The CDR3 has 16 residues. In germline, CDR1 is SGDLS, CDR2 YYNGEE. CDR3 amino acids: CASSVGRLATNEKLFF. CDR3 sequence (DNA): TGTGCCAGCAGCGTAGGCAGACTAGCAACTAATGAAAAACTGTTTTTT.

This clonotype was counted only a few times. The chain carries TRBV4-1 and TRBJ2-1; possible D gene TRBD2, 5 bases. The ends were cut back, 2 bases at V and 13 bases at J, with 18 bases in the middle. Germline-derived CDR1 and CDR2 are MGHRA and YSYEKL. The CDR3 totals 14 residues. The CDR3 sequence: CASSQLSGGLRQFF. The CDR3 DNA is TGCGCCAGCAGCCAATTATCCGGAGGCTTGAGACAGTTCTTC.

V is TRBV28 and J is TRBJ1-4; D unclear. The V and J ends lost 6 bases and 4 bases respectively, with 12 bases between them. The CDR3 has 14 residues. The germline gives CDR1 MDHEN, CDR2 SYDVKM. The CDR3 DNA reads as TGTGCCAGCAGATTTCGGGTCTTTAATGAAAAACTGTTTTTT. Translating gives CASRFRVFNEKLFF.